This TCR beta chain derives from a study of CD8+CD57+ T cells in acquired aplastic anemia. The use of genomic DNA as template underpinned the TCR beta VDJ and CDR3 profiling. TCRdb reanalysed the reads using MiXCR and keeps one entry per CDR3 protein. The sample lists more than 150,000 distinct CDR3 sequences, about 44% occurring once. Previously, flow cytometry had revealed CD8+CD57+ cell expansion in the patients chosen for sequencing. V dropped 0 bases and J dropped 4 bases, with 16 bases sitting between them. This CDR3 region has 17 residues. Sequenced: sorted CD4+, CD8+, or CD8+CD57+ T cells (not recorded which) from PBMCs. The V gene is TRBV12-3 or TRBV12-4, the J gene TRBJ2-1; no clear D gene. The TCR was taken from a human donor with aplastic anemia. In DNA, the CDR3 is TGTGCCAGCAGTTTAGCGCTCGTGGCGTTCGGTTACAATGAGCAGTTCTTC. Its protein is CASSLALVAFGYNEQFF.